This TCR beta chain was sequenced during a study of blood T cell repertoires in COVID-19. Turning to the study itself: In each case, the material was cDNA or gDNA derived from T cells, B-cell-depleted T cells, or PBMCs.

Germline V gene sequence: CDR1 GTSNPN, CDR2 SVGIG (reference sequence). The length of the CDR3 is 10 residues. V lost 8 bases and J lost 6, with 9 bases in between. The method was immunoSEQ multiplex PCR; TCRdb's version includes in-frame clones alone and lacks a portion of them. This table has tens of thousands of clones, more than 80% appearing once. Input material: peripheral blood. The receptor's source is a man aged 55 to 70 with acute or convalescent COVID-19. The chain employs TRBV30 and TRBJ2-3; D is ambiguous. This chain's CDR3 is CAHSEDTQYF. The CDR3 coding sequence is TGTGCCCATTCGGAGGATACGCAGTATTTT.